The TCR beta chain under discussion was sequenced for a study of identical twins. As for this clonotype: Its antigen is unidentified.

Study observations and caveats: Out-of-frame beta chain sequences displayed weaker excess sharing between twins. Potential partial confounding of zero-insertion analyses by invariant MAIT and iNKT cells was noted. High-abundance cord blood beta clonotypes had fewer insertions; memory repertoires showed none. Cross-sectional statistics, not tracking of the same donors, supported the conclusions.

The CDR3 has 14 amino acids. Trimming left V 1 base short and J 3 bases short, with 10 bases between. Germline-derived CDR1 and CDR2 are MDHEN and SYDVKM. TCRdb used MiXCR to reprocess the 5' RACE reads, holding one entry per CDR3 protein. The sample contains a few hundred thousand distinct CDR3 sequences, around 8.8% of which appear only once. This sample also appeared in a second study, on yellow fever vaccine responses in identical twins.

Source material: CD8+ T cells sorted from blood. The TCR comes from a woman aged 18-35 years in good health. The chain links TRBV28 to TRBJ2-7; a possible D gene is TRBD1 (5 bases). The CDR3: CASSLSAGNYEQYF. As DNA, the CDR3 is TGTGCCAGCAGTTTATCGGCAGGGAACTACGAGCAGTACTTC.